Detailed here is one TCR beta chain. This clone has a count of ten or more. Which antigen it targets is not known. No base quality values were provided; no much bigger clone lies one nucleotide off. This specimen belongs to a study of T cells after posttransplantation cyclophosphamide (TCRdb year 2016). Turning to the overall study: T cell repertoire reconstitution was tracked by TRB sequencing after myeloablative bone marrow transplantation in which posttransplantation cyclophosphamide was used as GVHD prophylaxis. Antigen receptor sequencing was done on samples from 35 PTCy-treated patients and from roughly 17 related bone marrow donors of those patients. TRB sequencing was performed on blood from all 34 PTCy patients with 1-year posttransplant specimens. In 3 patients, TRB sequencing was also performed on up to 3 more blood samples taken 2 to 5.2 years after transplant, and in a handful of patients, pretransplant blood was also TRB-sequenced. Because TRA and TRB clonality were tightly correlated in fewer than 10 samples, subsequent TCR analyses were focused on TRB only. Public TRB sequences were checked against a database of over 3,500 sequences associated with responses to pathogens, tumor antigens, self-antigens and alloantigens. Results and caveats for the whole study, not just this receptor: Across the 45 to 55 patients, TRB clonality was highly associated with recipient CMV seropositivity and CMV reactivation, and diversity with PTCy was similar to that in the CNI/methotrexate controls. Donor-recipient similarity was low at 1-2 months but rose over the first year, and later blood repertoires were often dominated by donor CD8+ memory clones. The TRB repertoires of T cells infiltrating skin or the GI tract showed only limited overlap with the TRB repertoires found in blood.

Peripheral blood samples were provided by related bone marrow donors on the day of marrow donation. Peripheral blood and bone marrow mononuclear cells were isolated by Ficoll-Hypaque density centrifugation and were cryopreserved. V lost 2 bases and J lost 1 base; the stretch between them is 8 bases long. According to the germline V gene, CDR1 reads MNHNS and CDR2 reads SASEGT. The CDR3 covers 14 residues, taking in both the cysteine and the phenylalanine. Of the read, only the CDR3 DNA is kept; its 42 bases are in frame from base 1. TRB sequencing was run on genomic DNA with either the immunoSEQ assay at survey resolution or the hsTCRB kit. In the paper's pipeline: The immunoSEQ software handled initial read processing, and the LymphoSeq R package was used for repertoire analyses. For each TRB dataset, clonality was calculated as 1 minus normalized Shannon entropy, and the Gini coefficient was computed as well. Phenotypes of unsorted samples were inferred by mapping TRB sequences from sorted subsets of the recipient or donor onto unsorted samples of the same recipient. TCRdb stores this immuneACCESS table with in-frame sequences only. Part of the clones is absent; in the studies checked, under half of the shortfall reflects unresolved V genes, and no reason is known for the rest. That table is the source of V, J and clone size, and D and trimming were worked out from the DNA. With around 34,000 clones recorded, this sample contains no clone counted only once. 5.5% to 8.5% of the sample rests with the top ten.

The sequence came from a woman aged 45-60 years in good health and a related stem cell transplant donor. The chain employs TRBV6-1 and TRBJ1-1, and the D gene may be TRBD1, 6 bases matching. The sequenced material came from PBMCs. The nucleotide sequence reads as follows: TGTGCCAGCAGTGAACAGGGGAAGAACACTGAAGCTTTCTTT. The resulting protein is CASSEQGKNTEAFF.